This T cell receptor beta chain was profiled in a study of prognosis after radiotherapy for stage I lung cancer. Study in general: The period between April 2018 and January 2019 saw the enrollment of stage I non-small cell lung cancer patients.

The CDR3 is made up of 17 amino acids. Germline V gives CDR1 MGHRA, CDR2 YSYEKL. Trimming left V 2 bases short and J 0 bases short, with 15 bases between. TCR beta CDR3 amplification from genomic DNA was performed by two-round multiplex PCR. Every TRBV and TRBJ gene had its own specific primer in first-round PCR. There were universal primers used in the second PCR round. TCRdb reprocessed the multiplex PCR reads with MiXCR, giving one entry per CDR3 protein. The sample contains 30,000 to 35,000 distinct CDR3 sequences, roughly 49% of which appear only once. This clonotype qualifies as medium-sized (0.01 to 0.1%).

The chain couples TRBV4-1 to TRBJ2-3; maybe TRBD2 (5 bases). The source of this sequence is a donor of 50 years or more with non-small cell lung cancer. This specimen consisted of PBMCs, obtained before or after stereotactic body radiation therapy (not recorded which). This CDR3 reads CASSQPLARSSTDTQYF. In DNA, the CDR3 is TGCGCCAGCAGCCAACCTTTAGCGCGATCTAGCACAGATACGCAGTATTTT.